A selection of T cell receptor beta chains follows, all from one sample in a study of blood T cell repertoires in COVID-19. The assay was immunoSEQ multiplex PCR, and TCRdb's table has in-frame clones only and misses some. The table lists 390,000 or so clones, around 86% of them singletons, with 5% to 6% in the top ten. Sequenced sample: PBMCs or T cells enriched from blood (not recorded which). The origin of the receptors is a woman aged 45-65 years who had recovered from COVID-19. Both conserved end residues are part of each CDR3. A D gene is named only where the DNA matches it firmly. Expanded clones are given a class, and other clones once, few, many or no size at all.

>.|.|TRBV7-9|TRBJ1-2
CASSFDLGDYTF
TGTGCCAGCAGCTTTGACCTTGGAGACTACACCTTC
>once|.|TRBV3-1/TRBV3-2|TRBJ1-2
CASSQARSGGPNYGYTF
TGTGCCAGCAGCCAAGCGAGGTCGGGGGGGCCTAACTATGGCTACACCTTC
>.|.|TRBV19|TRBJ1-6
CASSSGRDDLSPLHF
TGTGCCAGTAGCTCGGGGCGGGACGACCTTTCACCCCTCCACTTT
>.|TRBD2|TRBV11-2|TRBJ2-1
CASSPSGTSGGALYNEQFF
TGTGCCAGCAGCCCCTCCGGGACTAGCGGGGGGGCCCTCTACAATGAGCAGTTCTTC
>.|TRBD1|TRBV10-3|TRBJ1-3
CAISAGLGTGSGNTIYF
TGTGCCATCAGTGCCGGGTTGGGGACAGGGTCTGGAAACACCATATATTTT
>.|.|TRBV19|TRBJ1-5
CASRGLFDQPQHF
TGTGCCAGTAGGGGGCTTTTCGATCAGCCCCAGCATTTT
>.|TRBD1|TRBV5-5|TRBJ1-5
CASSLSGGGQPQHF
TGTGCCAGCAGCTTGTCAGGGGGCGGGCAGCCCCAGCATTTT
>.|.|TRBV4-3|TRBJ1-2
CASSQDRLGLAYGYTF
TGCGCCAGCAGCCAAGACCGGTTGGGGCTGGCCTATGGCTACACCTTC
>.|TRBD2|TRBV11-3|TRBJ2-1
CASSETSGSFNEQFF
TGTGCCAGCAGCGAAACTAGCGGGAGTTTTAATGAGCAGTTCTTC
>.|TRBD1|TRBV24-1|TRBJ2-3
CATSDGQGETDTQYF
TGTGCCACCAGTGATGGACAGGGTGAGACAGATACGCAGTATTTT
>.|TRBD1|TRBV6-5|TRBJ2-7
CASSHTLDRAEEQYF
TGTGCCAGCAGCCACACCCTCGACAGGGCTGAAGAGCAGTACTTC
>.|.|TRBV19|TRBJ2-1
CASSIVGANNEQFF
TGTGCCAGTAGTATAGTGGGCGCCAACAATGAGCAGTTCTTC
>once|TRBD1|TRBV2|TRBJ1-2
CASSDSGQGAWGYTF
TGTGCCAGCAGTGATTCCGGACAGGGGGCATGGGGCTACACCTTC
>.|.|TRBV6-1|TRBJ2-7
CASSEWSSYEQYF
TGTGCCAGCAGTGAATGGAGCTCCTACGAGCAGTACTTC
>.|.|TRBV2|TRBJ1-1
CASTQRGGFGEAFF
TGTGCCAGCACCCAAAGGGGAGGGTTTGGTGAAGCTTTCTTT
>.|TRBD2|TRBV19|TRBJ2-3
CASRNSGGYTDTQYF
TGTGCCAGTAGAAATAGCGGGGGATACACAGATACGCAGTATTTT
>.|TRBD1|TRBV5-4|TRBJ2-7
CASSGPPTGTGGYEQYF
TGTGCCAGCAGCGGGCCCCCCACCGGGACAGGGGGCTACGAGCAGTACTTC
>.|TRBD2|TRBV6-2/TRBV6-3|TRBJ2-3
CASSSGLAPDTQYF
TGTGCCAGCAGTTCAGGACTAGCCCCAGATACGCAGTATTTT
>.|TRBD1|TRBV6-2/TRBV6-3|TRBJ2-7
CASSKAGTGAYEQYF
TGTGCCAGCAGTAAAGCCGGGACAGGAGCCTACGAGCAGTACTTC